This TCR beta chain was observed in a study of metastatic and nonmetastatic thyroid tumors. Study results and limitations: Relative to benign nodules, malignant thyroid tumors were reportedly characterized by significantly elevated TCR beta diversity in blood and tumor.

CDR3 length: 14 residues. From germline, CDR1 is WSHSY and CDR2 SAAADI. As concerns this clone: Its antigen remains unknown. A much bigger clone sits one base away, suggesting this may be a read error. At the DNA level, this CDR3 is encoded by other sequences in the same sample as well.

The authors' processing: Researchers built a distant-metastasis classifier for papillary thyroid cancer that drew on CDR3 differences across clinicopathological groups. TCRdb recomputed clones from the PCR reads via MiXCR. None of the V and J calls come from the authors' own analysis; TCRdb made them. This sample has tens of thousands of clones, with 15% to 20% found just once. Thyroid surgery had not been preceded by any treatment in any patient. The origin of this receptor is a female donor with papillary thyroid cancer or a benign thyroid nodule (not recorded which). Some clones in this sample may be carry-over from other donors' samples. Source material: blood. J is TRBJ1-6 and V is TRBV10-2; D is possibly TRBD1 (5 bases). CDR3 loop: CASSESGRGSPLHF. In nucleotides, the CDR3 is TGTGCCAGCAGTGAGTCGGGACGGGGTTCACCCCTCCACTTT.